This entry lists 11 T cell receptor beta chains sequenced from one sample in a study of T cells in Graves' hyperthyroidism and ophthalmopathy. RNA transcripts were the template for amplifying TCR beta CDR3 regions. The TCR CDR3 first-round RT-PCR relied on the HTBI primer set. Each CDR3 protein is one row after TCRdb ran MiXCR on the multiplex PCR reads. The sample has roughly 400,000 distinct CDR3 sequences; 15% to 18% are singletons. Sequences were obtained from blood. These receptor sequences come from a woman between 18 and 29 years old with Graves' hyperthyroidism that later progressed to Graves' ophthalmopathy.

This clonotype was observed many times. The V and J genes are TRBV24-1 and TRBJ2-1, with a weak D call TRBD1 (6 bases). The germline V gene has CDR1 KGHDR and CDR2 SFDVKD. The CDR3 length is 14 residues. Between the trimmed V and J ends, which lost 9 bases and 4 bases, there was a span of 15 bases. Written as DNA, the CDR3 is TGTGCCACCGGAGGAGCAGGGGCGTACAATGAGCAGTTCTTC. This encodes CATGGAGAYNEQFF.

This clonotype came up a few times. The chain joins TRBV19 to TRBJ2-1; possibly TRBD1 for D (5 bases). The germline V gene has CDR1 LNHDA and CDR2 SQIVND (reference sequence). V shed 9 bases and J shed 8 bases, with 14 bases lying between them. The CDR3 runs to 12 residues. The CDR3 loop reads CASTDRLHEQFF. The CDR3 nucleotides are TGTGCCAGCACCGACAGACTCCATGAGCAGTTCTTC.

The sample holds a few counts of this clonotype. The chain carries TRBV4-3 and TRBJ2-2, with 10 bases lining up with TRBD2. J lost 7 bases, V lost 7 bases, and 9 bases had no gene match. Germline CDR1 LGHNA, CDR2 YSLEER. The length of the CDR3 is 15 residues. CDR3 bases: TGCGCCAGCACTACCGGGACTAGCGACGGCGGGGAGCTGTTTTTT. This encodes CASTTGTSDGGELFF.

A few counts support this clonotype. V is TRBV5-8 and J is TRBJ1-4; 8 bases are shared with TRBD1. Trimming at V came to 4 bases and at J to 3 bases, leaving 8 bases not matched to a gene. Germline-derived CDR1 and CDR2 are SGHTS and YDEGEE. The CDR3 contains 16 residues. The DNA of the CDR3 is TGTGCCAGCAGCCCGACAGGGGCCAGGGCTAATGAAAAACTGTTTTTT. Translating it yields CASSPTGARANEKLFF.

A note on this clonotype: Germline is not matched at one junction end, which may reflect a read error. The CDR3 here is CASQDRGPLQADEYYNKQFF. DNA of the CDR3: TGTGCTAGCCAGGACAGGGGGCCGCTCCAAGCGGACGAATATTACAATAAGCAGTTCTTC. J is TRBJ2-1 and V is TRBV27, with TRBD1 matching over 11 bases. CDR3 length: 20 amino acids. Germline loops: CDR1 MNHEY, CDR2 SMNVEV (reference sequence).

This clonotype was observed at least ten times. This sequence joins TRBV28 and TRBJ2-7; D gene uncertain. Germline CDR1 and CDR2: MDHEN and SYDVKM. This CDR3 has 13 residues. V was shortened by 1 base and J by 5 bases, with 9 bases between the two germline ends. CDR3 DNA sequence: TGTGCCAGCAGTTTATCACCCCGAGACGAGCAGTACTTC. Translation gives CASSLSPRDEQYF.

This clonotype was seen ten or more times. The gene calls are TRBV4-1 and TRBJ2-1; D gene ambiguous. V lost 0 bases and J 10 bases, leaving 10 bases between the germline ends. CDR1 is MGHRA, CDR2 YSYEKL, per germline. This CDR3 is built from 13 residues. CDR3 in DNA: TGCGCCAGCAGCCAAGAGATTGTCAGAGAGCAGTTCTTC. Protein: CASSQEIVREQFF.

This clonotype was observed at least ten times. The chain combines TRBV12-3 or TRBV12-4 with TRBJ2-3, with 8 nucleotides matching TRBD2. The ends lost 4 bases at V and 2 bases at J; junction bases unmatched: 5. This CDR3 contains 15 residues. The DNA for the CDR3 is TGTGCCAGCAGTTCGCCGACTAGCGACACAGATACGCAGTATTTT. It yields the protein CASSSPTSDTDTQYF.

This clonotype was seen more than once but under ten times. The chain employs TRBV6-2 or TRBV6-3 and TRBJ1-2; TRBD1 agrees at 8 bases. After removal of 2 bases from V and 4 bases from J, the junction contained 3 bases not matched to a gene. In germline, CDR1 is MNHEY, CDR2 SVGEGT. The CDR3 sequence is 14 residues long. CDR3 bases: TGTGCCAGCAGTTACACCGACAGGGGCTATGGCTACACCTTC. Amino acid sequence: CASSYTDRGYGYTF.

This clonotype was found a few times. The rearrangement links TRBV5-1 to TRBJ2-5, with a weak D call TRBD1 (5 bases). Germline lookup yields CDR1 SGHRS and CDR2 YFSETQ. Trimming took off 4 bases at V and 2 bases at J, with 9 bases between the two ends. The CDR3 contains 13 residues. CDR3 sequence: CASSQRTQETQYF. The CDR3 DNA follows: TGCGCCAGCAGCCAAAGGACACAAGAGACCCAGTACTTC.

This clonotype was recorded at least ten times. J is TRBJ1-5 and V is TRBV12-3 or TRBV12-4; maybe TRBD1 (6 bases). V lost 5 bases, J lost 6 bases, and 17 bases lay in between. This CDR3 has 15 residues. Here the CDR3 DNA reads TGTGCCAGCAGTCGGACAGCCAGGGGAAGTCAGCCCCAGCATTTT. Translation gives CASSRTARGSQPQHF.